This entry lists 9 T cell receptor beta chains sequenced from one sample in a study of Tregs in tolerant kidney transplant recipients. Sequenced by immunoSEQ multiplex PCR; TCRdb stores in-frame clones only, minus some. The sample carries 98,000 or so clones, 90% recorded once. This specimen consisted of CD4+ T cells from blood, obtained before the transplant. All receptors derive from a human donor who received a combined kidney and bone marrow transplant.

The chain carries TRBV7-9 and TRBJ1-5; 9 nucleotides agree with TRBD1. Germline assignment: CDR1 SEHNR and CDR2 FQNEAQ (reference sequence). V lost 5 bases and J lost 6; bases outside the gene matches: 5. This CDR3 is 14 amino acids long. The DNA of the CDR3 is TGTGCCAGCAGCGACAGGGGGAATACTCAGCCCCAGCATTTT. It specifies CASSDRGNTQPQHF.

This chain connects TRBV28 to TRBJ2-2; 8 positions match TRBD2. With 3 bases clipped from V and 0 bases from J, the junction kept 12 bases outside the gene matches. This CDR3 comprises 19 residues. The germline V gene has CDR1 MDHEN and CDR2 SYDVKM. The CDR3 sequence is CASSFLAGYLHANTGELFF. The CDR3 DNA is TGTGCCAGCAGTTTTCTAGCGGGCTACCTACACGCGAACACCGGGGAGCTGTTTTTT.

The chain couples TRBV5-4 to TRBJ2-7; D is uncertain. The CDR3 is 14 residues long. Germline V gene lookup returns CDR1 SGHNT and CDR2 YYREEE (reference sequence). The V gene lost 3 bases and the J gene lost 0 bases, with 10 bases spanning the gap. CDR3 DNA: TGTGCCAGCAGCTCACTTCCTATCTCCTACGAGCAGTACTTC. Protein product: CASSSLPISYEQYF. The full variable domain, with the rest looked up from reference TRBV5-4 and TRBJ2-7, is ETGVTQSPTHLIKTRGQQVTLRCSSQSGHNTVSWYQQALGQGPQFIFQYYREEENGRGNFPPRFSGLQFPNYSSELNVNALELDDSALYLCASSSLPISYEQYFGPGTRLTVT.

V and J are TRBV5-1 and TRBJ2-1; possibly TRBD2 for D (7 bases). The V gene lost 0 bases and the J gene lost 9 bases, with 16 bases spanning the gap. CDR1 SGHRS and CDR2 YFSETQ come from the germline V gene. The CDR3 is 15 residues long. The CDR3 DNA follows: TGCGCCAGCAGCTTGGGGCCGGGGGGCGTTAGTGAGCAGTTCTTC. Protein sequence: CASSLGPGGVSEQFF. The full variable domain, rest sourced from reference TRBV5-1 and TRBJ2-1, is KAGVTQTPRYLIKTRGQQVTLSCSPISGHRSVSWYQQTPGQGLQFLFEYFSETQRNKGNFPGRFSGRQFSNSRSEMNVSTLELGDSALYLCASSLGPGGVSEQFFGPGTRLTVL.

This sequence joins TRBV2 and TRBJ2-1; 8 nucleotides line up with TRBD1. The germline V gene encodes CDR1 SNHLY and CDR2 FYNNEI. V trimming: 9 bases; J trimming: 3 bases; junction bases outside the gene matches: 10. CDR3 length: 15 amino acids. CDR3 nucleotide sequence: TGTGCCAGTACCGCCGGGACAGGAGGCTACAATGAGCAGTTCTTC. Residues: CASTAGTGGYNEQFF.

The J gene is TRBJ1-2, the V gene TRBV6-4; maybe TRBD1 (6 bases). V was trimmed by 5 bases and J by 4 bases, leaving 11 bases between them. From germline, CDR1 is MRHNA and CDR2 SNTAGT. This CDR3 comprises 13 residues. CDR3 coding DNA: TGTGCCAGCAGTACGACAGGAGGCTATGGCTACACCTTC. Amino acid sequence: CASSTTGGYGYTF.

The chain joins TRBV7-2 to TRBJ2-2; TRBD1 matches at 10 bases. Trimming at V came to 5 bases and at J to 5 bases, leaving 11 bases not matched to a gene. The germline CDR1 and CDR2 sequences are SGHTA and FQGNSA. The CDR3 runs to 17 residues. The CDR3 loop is CASSHTPGQGWTGELFF. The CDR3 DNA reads TGTGCCAGCAGCCATACCCCGGGACAGGGGTGGACCGGGGAGCTGTTTTTT.

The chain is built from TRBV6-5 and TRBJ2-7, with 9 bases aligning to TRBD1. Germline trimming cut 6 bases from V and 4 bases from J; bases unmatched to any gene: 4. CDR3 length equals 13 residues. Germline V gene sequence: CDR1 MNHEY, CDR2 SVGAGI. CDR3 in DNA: TGTGCCAGCAGCCAGGGACAGGGTTACGAGCAGTACTTC. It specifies CASSQGQGYEQYF.

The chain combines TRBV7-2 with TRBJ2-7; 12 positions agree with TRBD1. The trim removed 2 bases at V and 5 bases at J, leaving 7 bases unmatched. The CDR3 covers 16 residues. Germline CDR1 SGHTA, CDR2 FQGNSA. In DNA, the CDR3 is TGTGCCAGCAGCTTAAAAGGGACAGGGGGCTGGGACGAGCAGTACTTC. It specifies CASSLKGTGGWDEQYF.